A selection of T cell receptor beta chains follows, all from one sample in a study of beta chain features in type 1 diabetes. Generated by immunoSEQ multiplex PCR, the TCRdb table keeps only in-frame clones and is missing some. The data show about 240,000 clones, about 25% seen once. Specimen: central memory CD4+ T cells from blood. The source is a man aged 30 to 45 in good health. The CDR3 runs from the conserved cysteine through the conserved F or W. The D gene is left open where the match is weak. For some rows the clone size is stated as once, few or many, or as a class when expanded; others skip it.

>TRBV5-6|TRBD1|NA|TRBJ1-2
TGTGCCAGCAGCTACCGGGACAGTAATATTGGCTACACCTTC
CASSYRDSNIGYTF
>TRBV2|TRBD1|once|TRBJ2-5
TGTGCCAGCAGTTCGGACAGGGAAGAGACCCAGTACTTC
CASSSDREETQYF
>TRBV29-1|TRBD2|few|TRBJ2-5
TGCAGCGCCGGTGGGACTAGCAGAGAGACCCAGTACTTC
CSAGGTSRETQYF
>TRBV7-6|TRBD1|NA|TRBJ2-1
TGTGCCAGCAGCTGGCGGACAGGGGGGAATGAGCAGTTCTTC
CASSWRTGGNEQFF
>TRBV7-8|TRBD1|few|TRBJ2-7
TGTGCCAGCAGCCCCTATCGGACAGGGGGCAATTTCCCTACCTACGAGCAGTACTTC
CASSPYRTGGNFPTYEQYF
>TRBV7-6|TRBD2|many|TRBJ2-1
TGTGCCAGCAGCCCCCAAAGCGGGGGGAACCATGAGCAGTTCTTC
CASSPQSGGNHEQFF
>TRBV7-6|NA|NA|TRBJ2-4
TGTGCCAGCAGCTTAGCGGGGCGAGGGGACATTCAGTACTTC
CASSLAGRGDIQYF
>TRBV29-1|TRBD2|NA|TRBJ2-1
TGCAGCGTTGATGAGCGGGGGAAGAATGAGCAGTTCTTC
CSVDERGKNEQFF
>TRBV29-1|NA|few|TRBJ1-4
TGCAGCGTGTCAGGGGCAGGAAAGGAAAAACTGTTTTTT
CSVSGAGKEKLFF
>TRBV7-7|NA|NA|TRBJ2-1
TGTGCCAGCAGCTCGGGGCGGGACAATGAGCAGTTCTTC
CASSSGRDNEQFF
>TRBV29-1|TRBD1|many|TRBJ2-3
TGCAGCTTTGACAGGGGGGTGGCAGATACGCAGTATTTT
CSFDRGVADTQYF
>TRBV7-2|NA|NA|TRBJ1-2
TGTGCCAGCACCCCGAACACCGTCTTATTCTATGGCTACACCTTC
CASTPNTVLFYGYTF
>TRBV19|NA|NA|TRBJ1-2
TGTGCCAGTAGTAGCGGGGCAGGGTCCCGTGGCTACACCTTC
CASSSGAGSRGYTF
>TRBV30|TRBD1|NA|TRBJ2-1
TGTGCCTGGAGCCCTGGGACAGGGAGGCAAATGGAGCAGTTCTTC
CAWSPGTGRQMEQFF
>TRBV9|NA|NA|TRBJ2-5
TGTGCCAGCAGCCATCGTTTTTCGGGAGAGGAGACCCAGTACTTC
CASSHRFSGEETQYF
>TRBV5-6|TRBD2|NA|TRBJ2-3
TGTGCCAGCAGCAACTTAGGCAGCGGGGCTACAGATACGCAGTATTTT
CASSNLGSGATDTQYF
>TRBV15|NA|NA|TRBJ1-4
TGTGCCACCAGCCGGAAGGGACCGAATGAAAAACTGTTTTTT
CATSRKGPNEKLFF
>TRBV29-1|TRBD2|few|TRBJ2-3
TGCAGCGTTGCGAAGACTAGCGGTTTGGGGACAGATACGCAGTATTTT
CSVAKTSGLGTDTQYF
>TRBV7-9|NA|few|TRBJ1-2
TGTGCCAGCAGCTCCACCTATGGCTACACCTTC
CASSSTYGYTF
>TRBV7-9|NA|NA|TRBJ1-2
TGTGCCAGCGGGACGGAAAGAGACGGCTACACCTTC
CASGTERDGYTF
>TRBV4-1|TRBD1|NA|TRBJ2-3
TGCGCCAGCAGCATTCTACAGGGGTTGGGTTCAGATACGCAGTATTTT
CASSILQGLGSDTQYF
>TRBV7-9|NA|NA|TRBJ2-7
TGTGCCAGCAGCGCTCTGTCTTGGAGGGAGCAGTACTTC
CASSALSWREQYF
>TRBV11-3|NA|NA|TRBJ2-7
TGTGCCAGCTCCCCTGGAGGTAGCAGCTACGAGCAGTACTTC
CASSPGGSSYEQYF
>TRBV9|NA|NA|TRBJ2-1
TGTGCCAGCAGCGTAGATATAAATGAGCAGTTCTTC
CASSVDINEQFF
>TRBV4-1|NA|NA|TRBJ2-7
TGCGCCAGCAGCCAAGGGGCCTCCTACGAGCAGTACTTC
CASSQGASYEQYF
>TRBV4-1|NA|once|TRBJ2-5
TGCGCCAGCAGCGCCAGGGGAACGGAGACCCAGTACTTC
CASSARGTETQYF
>TRBV7-9|TRBD1|few|TRBJ1-1
TGTGCCAGCAGCTCGACAGGGGAAGCTTTCTTT
CASSSTGEAFF
>TRBV6-6|TRBD1|once|TRBJ1-5
TGTGCCAGCAGTTACCCGACAGGGGACCAGCCCCAGCATTTT
CASSYPTGDQPQHF
>TRBV29-1|TRBD1|NA|TRBJ1-1
TGCAGCGGAAGACAGGGATTCGATACTGAAGCTTTCTTT
CSGRQGFDTEAFF
>TRBV15|NA|few|TRBJ2-7
TGTGCCACCAGCAGAGGAGGCAGGCCCTCCTACGAGCAGTACTTC
CATSRGGRPSYEQYF
>TRBV6-5|TRBD1|NA|TRBJ2-7
TGTGCCAGCAGTCCCGACCGGGACAGGGTCCACGAGCAGTACTTC
CASSPDRDRVHEQYF
>TRBV30|TRBD1|NA|TRBJ2-1
TGTGCCTGGAGTGTACAGGGGCTAGGTGCCTACAATGAGCAGTTCTTC
CAWSVQGLGAYNEQFF